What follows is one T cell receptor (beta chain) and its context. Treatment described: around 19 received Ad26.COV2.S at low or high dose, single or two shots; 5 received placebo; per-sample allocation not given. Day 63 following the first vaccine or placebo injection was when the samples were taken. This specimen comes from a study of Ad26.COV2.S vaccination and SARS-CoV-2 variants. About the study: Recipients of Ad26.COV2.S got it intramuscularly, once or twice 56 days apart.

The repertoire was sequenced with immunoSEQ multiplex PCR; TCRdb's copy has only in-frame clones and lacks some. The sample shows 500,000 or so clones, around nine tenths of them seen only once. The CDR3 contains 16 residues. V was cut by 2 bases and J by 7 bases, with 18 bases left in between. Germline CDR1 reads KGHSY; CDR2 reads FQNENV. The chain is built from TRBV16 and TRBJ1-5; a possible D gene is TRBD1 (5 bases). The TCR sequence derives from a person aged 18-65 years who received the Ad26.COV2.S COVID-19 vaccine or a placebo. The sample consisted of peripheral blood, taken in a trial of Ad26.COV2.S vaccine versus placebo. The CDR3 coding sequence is TGTGCCAGCAGCCAAGGCTGGGACCCTCTCGACCAGCCCCAGCATTTT. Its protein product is CASSQGWDPLDQPQHF.